This T cell receptor (beta chain) was obtained from a study of blood T cells in healthy people across ages. Study results and caveats: PBMCs that were unsorted prevented a conclusive naive versus antigen-experienced comparison. Unknown donor CMV status possibly confounded expanded clonotype changes. Older age coincided with a roughly linear decline in TCR beta diversity per million T cells.

Peripheral blood was drawn, about 10 milliliters per donor. In the case of this clonotype: The antigen is not known.

Using a J-beta primer mix together with a sample-barcoded 5' primer, a second PCR was run for roughly 7 to 12 cycles. TCRdb redid the calling of the 5' RACE reads with MiXCR, one entry per CDR3 protein. The table has about 1.5 million distinct CDR3 sequences, 35% to 45% seen once; the top ten hold roughly 3.7%. The ends were cut back, 2 bases at V and 4 bases at J, with 14 bases in the middle. Germline V gene data show CDR1 as ENHRY and CDR2 as SYGVKD. This CDR3 has 15 residues. This sequence originates from a woman aged 18-35 years in good health. The chain is built from TRBV10-3 and TRBJ1-1; tentative D call: TRBD1 (5 bases). Specimen: blood. In DNA, the CDR3 is TGTGCCATCAGTGAGCGCCAGGGCGGGGGCACTGAAGCTTTCTTT. Protein: CAISERQGGGTEAFF.